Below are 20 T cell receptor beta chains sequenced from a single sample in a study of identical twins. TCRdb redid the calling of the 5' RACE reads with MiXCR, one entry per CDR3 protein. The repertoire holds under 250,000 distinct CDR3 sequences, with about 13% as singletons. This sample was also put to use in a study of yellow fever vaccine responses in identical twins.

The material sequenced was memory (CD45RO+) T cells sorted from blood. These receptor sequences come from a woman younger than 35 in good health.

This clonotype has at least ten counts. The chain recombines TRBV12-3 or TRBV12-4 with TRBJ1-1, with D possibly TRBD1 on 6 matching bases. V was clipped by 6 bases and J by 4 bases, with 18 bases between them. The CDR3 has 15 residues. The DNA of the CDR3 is TGTGCCAGCAGCTTTCGCGGGGGCGGAAGCACTGAAGCTTTCTTT. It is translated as CASSFRGGGSTEAFF.

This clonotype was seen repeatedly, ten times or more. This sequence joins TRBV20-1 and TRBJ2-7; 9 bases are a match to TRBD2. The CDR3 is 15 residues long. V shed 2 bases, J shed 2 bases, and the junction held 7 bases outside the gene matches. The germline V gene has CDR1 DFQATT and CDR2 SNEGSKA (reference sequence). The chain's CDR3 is CSARHPSGTPYEQYF. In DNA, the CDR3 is TGCAGTGCTAGACACCCTAGCGGGACCCCCTACGAGCAGTACTTC.

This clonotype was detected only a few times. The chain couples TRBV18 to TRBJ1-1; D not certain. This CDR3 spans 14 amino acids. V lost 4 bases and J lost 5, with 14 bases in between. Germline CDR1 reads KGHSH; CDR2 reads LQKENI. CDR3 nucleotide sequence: TGTGCCAGCTCACTCTCAACGGGAAGAACTGAAGCTTTCTTT. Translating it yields CASSLSTGRTEAFF.

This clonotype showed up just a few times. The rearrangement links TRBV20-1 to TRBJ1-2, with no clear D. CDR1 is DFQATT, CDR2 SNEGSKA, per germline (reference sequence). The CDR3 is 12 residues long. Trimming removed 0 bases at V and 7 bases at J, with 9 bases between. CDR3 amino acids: CSARDLAGGYTF. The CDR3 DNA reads TGCAGTGCTAGAGATCTCGCTGGTGGCTACACCTTC.

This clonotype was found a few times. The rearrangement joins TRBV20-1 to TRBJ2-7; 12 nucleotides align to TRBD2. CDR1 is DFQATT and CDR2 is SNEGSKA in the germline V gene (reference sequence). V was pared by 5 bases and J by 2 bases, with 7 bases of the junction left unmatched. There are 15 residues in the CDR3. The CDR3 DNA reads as TGCAGTGCTCACGGACTAGCGGGGCCAACCTACGAGCAGTACTTC. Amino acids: CSAHGLAGPTYEQYF.

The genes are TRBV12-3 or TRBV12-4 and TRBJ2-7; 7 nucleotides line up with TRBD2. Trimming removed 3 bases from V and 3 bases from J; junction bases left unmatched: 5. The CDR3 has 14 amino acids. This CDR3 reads CASSLGGLDYEQYF. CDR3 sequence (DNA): TGTGCCAGCAGTTTGGGAGGGCTGGACTACGAGCAGTACTTC.

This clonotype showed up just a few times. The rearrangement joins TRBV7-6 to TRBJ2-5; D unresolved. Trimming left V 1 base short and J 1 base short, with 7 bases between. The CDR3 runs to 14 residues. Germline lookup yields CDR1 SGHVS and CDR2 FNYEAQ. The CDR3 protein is CASSLGLTQETQYF. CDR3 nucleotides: TGTGCCAGCAGCTTAGGTCTTACCCAAGAGACCCAGTACTTC.

The CDR3 DNA is TGTGCCAGCAGCTTAGGCGGGGGGGCCGATTATAGTGAGCAGTTCTTC. Protein: CASSLGGGADYSEQFF. The chain joins TRBV7-3 to TRBJ2-1; 9 bases fit TRBD2. Germline values: CDR1 SGHTA, CDR2 FQGTGA. V lost 2 bases, J lost 9 bases, and 11 bases stayed unmatched. The CDR3 totals 16 residues.

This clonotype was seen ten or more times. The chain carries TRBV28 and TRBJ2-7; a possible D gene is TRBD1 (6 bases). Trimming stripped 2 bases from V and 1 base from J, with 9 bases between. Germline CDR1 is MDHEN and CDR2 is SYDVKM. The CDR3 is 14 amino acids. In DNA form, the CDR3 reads TGTGCCAGCAGTTTAGGGGACAAGTCCTACGAGCAGTACTTC. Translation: CASSLGDKSYEQYF.

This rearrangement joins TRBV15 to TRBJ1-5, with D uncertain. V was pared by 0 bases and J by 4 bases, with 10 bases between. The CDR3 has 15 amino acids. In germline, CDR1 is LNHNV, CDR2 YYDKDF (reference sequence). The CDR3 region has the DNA TGTGCCACCAGCAGAGATCAACCTAGTAATCAGCCCCAGCATTTT. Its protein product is CATSRDQPSNQPQHF.

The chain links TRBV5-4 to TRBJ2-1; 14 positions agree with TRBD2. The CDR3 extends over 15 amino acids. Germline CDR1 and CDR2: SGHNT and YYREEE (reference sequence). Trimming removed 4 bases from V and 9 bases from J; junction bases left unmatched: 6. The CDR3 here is CASSLGTSGSGEQFF. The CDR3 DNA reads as TGTGCCAGCAGCCTAGGGACTAGCGGGAGCGGTGAGCAGTTCTTC.

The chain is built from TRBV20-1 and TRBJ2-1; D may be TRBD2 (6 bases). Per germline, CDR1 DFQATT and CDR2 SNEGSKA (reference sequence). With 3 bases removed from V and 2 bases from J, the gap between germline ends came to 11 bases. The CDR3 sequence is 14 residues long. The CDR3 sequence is CSASQGLPYNEQFF. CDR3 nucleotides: TGCAGTGCTAGTCAGGGACTTCCCTACAATGAGCAGTTCTTC.

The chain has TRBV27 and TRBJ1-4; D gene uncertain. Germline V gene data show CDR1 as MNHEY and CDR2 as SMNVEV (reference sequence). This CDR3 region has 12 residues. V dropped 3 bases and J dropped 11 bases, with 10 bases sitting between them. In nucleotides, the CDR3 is TGTGCCAGCAGTTTGATAGGAGGTAAACTGTTTTTT. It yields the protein CASSLIGGKLFF.

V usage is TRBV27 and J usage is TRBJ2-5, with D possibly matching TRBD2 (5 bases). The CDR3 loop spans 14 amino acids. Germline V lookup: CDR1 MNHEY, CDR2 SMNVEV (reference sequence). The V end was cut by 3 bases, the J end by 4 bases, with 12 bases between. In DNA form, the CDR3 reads TGTGCCAGCAGTTTGGACTGGAACGGAGAGACCCAGTACTTC. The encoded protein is CASSLDWNGETQYF.

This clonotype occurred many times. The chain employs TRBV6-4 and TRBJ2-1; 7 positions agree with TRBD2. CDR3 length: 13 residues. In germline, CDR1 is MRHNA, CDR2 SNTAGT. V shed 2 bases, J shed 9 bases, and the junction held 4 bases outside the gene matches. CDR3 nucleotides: TGTGCCAGCAGTGACCGGCGGGAGAGTGAGCAGTTCTTC. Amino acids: CASSDRRESEQFF.

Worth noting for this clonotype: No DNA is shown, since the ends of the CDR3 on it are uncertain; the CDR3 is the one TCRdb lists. The CDR3 sequence: CASKSWWASGSVSRVANTGELFF. The chain employs TRBV5-2 and TRBJ2-2; the table's D call TRBD2 went unverified against the DNA. TRBV5-2 is tagged as a pseudogene. The CDR3 totals 23 residues, both ends included.

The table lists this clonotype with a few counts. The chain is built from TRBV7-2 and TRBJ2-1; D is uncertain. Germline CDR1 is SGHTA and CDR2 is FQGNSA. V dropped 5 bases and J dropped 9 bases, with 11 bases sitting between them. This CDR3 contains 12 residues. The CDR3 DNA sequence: TGTGCCAGCAGCCCCCCGGCGAGTGAGCAGTTCTTC. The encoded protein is CASSPPASEQFF.

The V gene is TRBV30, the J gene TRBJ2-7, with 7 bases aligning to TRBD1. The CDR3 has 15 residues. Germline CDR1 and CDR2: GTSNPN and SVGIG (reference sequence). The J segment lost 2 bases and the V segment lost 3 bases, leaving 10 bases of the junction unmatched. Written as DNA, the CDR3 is TGTGCCTGGAGGTCTTGGGGGACAGCAGCCTACGAGCAGTACTTC. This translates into CAWRSWGTAAYEQYF.

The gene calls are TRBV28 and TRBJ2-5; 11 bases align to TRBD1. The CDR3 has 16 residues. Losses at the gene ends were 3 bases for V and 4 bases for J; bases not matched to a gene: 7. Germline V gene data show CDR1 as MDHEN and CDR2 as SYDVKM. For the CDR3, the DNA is TGTGCCAGCAGTTTGAGGGACAGGGGGGTTCGAGAGACCCAGTACTTC. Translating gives CASSLRDRGVRETQYF.

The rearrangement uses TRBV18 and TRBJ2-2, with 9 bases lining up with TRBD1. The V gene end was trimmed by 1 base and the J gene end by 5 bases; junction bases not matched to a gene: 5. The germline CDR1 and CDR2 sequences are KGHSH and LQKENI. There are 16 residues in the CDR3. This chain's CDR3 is CASSPRTGDGTGELFF. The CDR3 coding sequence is TGTGCCAGCTCACCACGGACAGGGGATGGGACCGGGGAGCTGTTTTTT.